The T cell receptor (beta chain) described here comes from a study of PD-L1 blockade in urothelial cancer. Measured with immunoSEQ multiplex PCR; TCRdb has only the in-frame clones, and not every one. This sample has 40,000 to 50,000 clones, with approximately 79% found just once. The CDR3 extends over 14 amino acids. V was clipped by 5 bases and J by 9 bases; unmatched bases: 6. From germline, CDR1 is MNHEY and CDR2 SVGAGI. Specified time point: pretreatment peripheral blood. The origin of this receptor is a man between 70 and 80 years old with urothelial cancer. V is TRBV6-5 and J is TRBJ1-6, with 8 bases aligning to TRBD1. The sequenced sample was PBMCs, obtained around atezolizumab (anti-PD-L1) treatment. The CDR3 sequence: CASSQGAKASPLHF. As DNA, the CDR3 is TGTGCCAGCAGTCAGGGGGCGAAGGCTTCACCCCTCCACTTT.